This T cell receptor beta chain came from a study of Graves' ophthalmopathy and Graves' hyperthyroidism. Study background: Before any treatment was given, at initial diagnosis, peripheral blood was collected.

Study conclusions and caveats: The model's ophthalmopathy progression predictions had just under 71% sensitivity and over 72% specificity.

Amplification of the TCR beta CDR3 regions used RNA transcripts (as template). Second-round multiplex PCR came after a first-round RT-PCR that employed HTBI primers. Using its own MiXCR run on the multiplex PCR reads, TCRdb lists one record per CDR3 protein. The table has approximately 210,000 distinct CDR3 sequences, approximately 29% seen once. A duration under 3 months, NOSPECS ≥4, CAS ≥3 and moderate-to-severe activity characterized the donors with ophthalmopathy. Exclusion applied to patients with other autoimmune diseases, uncontrolled infections, pregnancy or lactation. V was clipped by 4 bases and J by 0 bases; unmatched bases: 1. The CDR3 consists of 14 residues. This clonotype was detected only a few times. The antigen is unknown.

This receptor was taken from a man aged 50 or older with Graves' ophthalmopathy. Sample: peripheral blood. The chain joins TRBV12-3 or TRBV12-4 to TRBJ1-1, with TRBD1 identical over 8 bases. The CDR3 DNA reads TGTGCCAGCAGTTCGACAGGGGTGAACACTGAAGCTTTCTTT. Translated: CASSSTGVNTEAFF.